This TCR beta chain was sequenced in a study of blood T cell repertoires in COVID-19. This CDR3 is built from 15 residues. V was clipped by 5 bases and J by 6 bases; unmatched bases: 8. Per the germline V gene, CDR1 is MNHEY and CDR2 is SVGEGT. This table comes from immunoSEQ multiplex PCR, and its TCRdb copy is limited to in-frame clones, with some not included. The sample lists approximately 300,000 clones, roughly nine tenths occurring once. Input material: PBMCs or T cells enriched from blood (not recorded which). The source is a man in his sixties who had recovered from COVID-19. The chain employs TRBV6-2 or TRBV6-3 and TRBJ2-1, with TRBD2 matching 9 bases. The DNA of the CDR3 is TGTGCCAGCAGTCTCTCAGCGGGAGGAGGCAATGAGCAGTTCTTC. Residues: CASSLSAGGGNEQFF.